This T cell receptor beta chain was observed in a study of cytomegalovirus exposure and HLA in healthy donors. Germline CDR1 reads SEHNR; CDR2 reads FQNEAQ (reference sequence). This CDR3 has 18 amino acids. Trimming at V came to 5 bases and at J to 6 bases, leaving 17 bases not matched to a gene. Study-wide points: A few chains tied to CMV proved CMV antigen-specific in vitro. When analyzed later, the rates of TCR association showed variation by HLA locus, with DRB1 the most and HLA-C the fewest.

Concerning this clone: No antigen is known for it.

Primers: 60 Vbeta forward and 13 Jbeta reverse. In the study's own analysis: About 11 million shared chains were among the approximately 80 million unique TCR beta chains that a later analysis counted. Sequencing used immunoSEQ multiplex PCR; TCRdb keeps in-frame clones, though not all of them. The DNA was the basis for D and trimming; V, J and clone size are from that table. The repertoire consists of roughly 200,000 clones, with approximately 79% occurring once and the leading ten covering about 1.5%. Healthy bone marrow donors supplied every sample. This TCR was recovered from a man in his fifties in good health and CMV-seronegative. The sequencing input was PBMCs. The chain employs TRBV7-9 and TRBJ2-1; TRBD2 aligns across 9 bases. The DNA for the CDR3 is TGTGCCAGCAGCCTGCCTAGGCGGCTAGCGGGATCGGGCAATGAGCAGTTCTTC. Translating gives CASSLPRRLAGSGNEQFF.